Shown below are 14 T cell receptor beta chains from a single sample sequenced in a study of Ad26.COV2.S vaccination and SARS-CoV-2 variants. Treatment reported: roughly 20 received Ad26.COV2.S at low or high dose, single or two shots; several received placebo; per-sample allocation not given. Following the first vaccine or placebo injection, samples were taken on day 63. Some clones are missing from TCRdb's copy, which holds only in-frame ones; the method was immunoSEQ multiplex PCR. Seen here are over 400,000 clones, 92% observed once, and the top ten hold 1.5% to 2%. This specimen consisted of peripheral blood, obtained in a trial of Ad26.COV2.S vaccine versus placebo. These receptors all stem from a person between 18 and 65 years old who received the Ad26.COV2.S COVID-19 vaccine or a placebo.

This clone showed up just once. The CDR3: CAISEVTAEKLFF. The DNA for the CDR3 is TGTGCCATCAGTGAAGTAACAGCTGAAAAACTGTTTTTT. This chain links TRBV10-3 with TRBJ1-4; D gene unclear. Trimming cost V 3 bases and J 7 bases, with 9 bases left between them. Germline V CDR1 and CDR2: ENHRY, SYGVKD. There are 13 residues in the CDR3.

The chain has TRBV10-2 and TRBJ1-6, with a possible D match to TRBD1 (6 bases). V was pared by 6 bases and J by 5 bases, with 17 bases between. Germline V lookup: CDR1 WSHSY, CDR2 SAAADI. The CDR3 loop spans 16 amino acids. DNA for the CDR3: TGCGCCAGCAGGCCACCGGGACAAAGTGATAATTCACCCCTCCACTTT. Residues: CASRPPGQSDNSPLHF.

The rearrangement uses TRBV28 and TRBJ1-5, with D unresolved. This CDR3 is built from 15 residues. Trimming removed 5 bases at V and 7 bases at J, with 18 bases between. Germline V gene lookup returns CDR1 MDHEN and CDR2 SYDVKM. As DNA, the CDR3 is TGTGCCAGCAGTCCCTATGATGGGGTGGGCCAGCCCCAGCATTTT. Its translation: CASSPYDGVGQPQHF.

The chain recombines TRBV10-3 with TRBJ2-1, with 10 bases lining up with TRBD2. The V gene's germline CDR1 is ENHRY and CDR2 SYGVKD. After removal of 1 base from V and 0 bases from J, the junction contained 9 bases not matched to a gene. This CDR3 is 19 amino acids long. The CDR3 protein is CAISEFPSGGPSSYNEQFF. CDR3 nucleotides: TGTGCCATCAGTGAGTTTCCTAGCGGGGGCCCGAGCTCCTACAATGAGCAGTTCTTC.

This clone occurred once. CDR3 nucleotides: TGTGCCAGCAGTTGGCGGGGACAAGAGACCCAGTACTTC. Its protein is CASSWRGQETQYF. J is TRBJ2-5 and V is TRBV27; D possibly corresponds to TRBD2 (6 bases). The V and J ends lost 4 bases and 2 bases respectively, with 8 bases between them. CDR3 length: 13 residues. Germline V gene lookup returns CDR1 MNHEY and CDR2 SMNVEV (reference sequence).

The genes are TRBV27 and TRBJ1-2, with D maybe TRBD1 (6 bases). CDR3 length: 15 residues. Germline CDR1 MNHEY, CDR2 SMNVEV (reference sequence). V was shortened by 6 bases and J by 2 bases, with 16 bases between the two germline ends. CDR3 protein: CASREQGPRNYGYTF. As DNA, the CDR3 is TGTGCCAGCAGAGAACAGGGCCCGAGAAACTATGGCTACACCTTC.

This chain joins TRBV5-6 and TRBJ2-3, with 8 bases identical to TRBD1. V lost 3 bases to trimming and J lost 4 bases; unmatched junction nucleotides: 1. Germline CDR1 is SGHDT and CDR2 is YYEEEE. This CDR3 spans 13 amino acids. CDR3 sequence: CASSSDRADTQYF. In DNA, the CDR3 is TGTGCCAGCAGCTCGGACAGGGCAGATACGCAGTATTTT.

This rearrangement joins TRBV28 to TRBJ1-2; 7 nucleotides agree with TRBD1. V dropped 6 bases and J dropped 2; count of bases not matched to a gene: 15. Per the germline V gene, CDR1 is MDHEN and CDR2 is SYDVKM. This CDR3 region has 17 residues. CDR3 sequence: CASSVTGTWGSNYGYTF. The CDR3 nucleotides are TGTGCCAGCAGCGTGACAGGGACATGGGGATCGAACTATGGCTACACCTTC.

The gene calls are TRBV7-9 and TRBJ1-1; 7 nucleotides match TRBD1. CDR1 SEHNR and CDR2 FQNEAQ come from the germline V gene (reference sequence). This CDR3 region has 13 residues. J was trimmed by 4 bases and V by 7 bases; bases with no gene match: 6. CDR3 DNA sequence: TGTGCCAGCAACACAGGGGTGGGCACTGAAGCTTTCTTT. The encoded protein is CASNTGVGTEAFF.

In DNA form, the CDR3 reads TGTGCCAGCAGCCCTGACATACAGGCCCAGTACTTC. It translates to CASSPDIQAQYF. The rearrangement links TRBV7-9 to TRBJ2-5; the D gene is possibly TRBD1 (5 bases). The CDR3 sequence is 12 residues long. Trimming shortened V by 5 bases and J by 9 bases, and 13 bases separated the two germline ends. CDR1 is SEHNR, CDR2 FQNEAQ, per germline (reference sequence).

The chain is built from TRBV6-7 and TRBJ2-5; TRBD2 agrees at 7 bases. TRBV6-7 is placed among ORFs of uncertain function. This CDR3 has 11 amino acids. CDR3 loop: CARYGREAQYF. The CDR3 nucleotides are TGTGCTCGATACGGACGGGAGGCCCAGTACTTC.

The V gene is TRBV7-7, the J gene TRBJ2-5; TRBD2 might be the D (6 bases). The CDR3 length is 15 residues. Trimming left V 5 bases short and J 3 bases short, with 16 bases between. Germline-derived CDR1 and CDR2 are SSHAT and FNYEAQ (reference sequence). As DNA, the CDR3 is TGTGCCAGCAGCGCAAACCGGGGGTTAAAAGAGACCCAGTACTTC. As protein: CASSANRGLKETQYF.

This clone was picked up one time. This chain connects TRBV18 to TRBJ2-5, with D uncertain. Trimming left V 2 bases short and J 0 bases short, with 4 bases between. The CDR3 covers 13 residues. Germline V gives CDR1 KGHSH, CDR2 LQKENI. CDR3 DNA sequence: TGTGCCAGCTCACCATCCAACCAAGAGACCCAGTACTTC. Translated: CASSPSNQETQYF.

This sequence joins TRBV25-1 and TRBJ2-1; D possibly corresponds to TRBD2 (6 bases). The V gene's germline CDR1 is MGHDK and CDR2 SYGVNS. The germline V and J ends were trimmed by 3 bases and 5 bases, with 17 bases remaining between them. The CDR3 runs 16 residues. CDR3 in DNA: TGTGCCAGCAGTGAGCTGACAAGGAGGGCCAACAATGAGCAGTTCTTC. Its protein product is CASSELTRRANNEQFF.